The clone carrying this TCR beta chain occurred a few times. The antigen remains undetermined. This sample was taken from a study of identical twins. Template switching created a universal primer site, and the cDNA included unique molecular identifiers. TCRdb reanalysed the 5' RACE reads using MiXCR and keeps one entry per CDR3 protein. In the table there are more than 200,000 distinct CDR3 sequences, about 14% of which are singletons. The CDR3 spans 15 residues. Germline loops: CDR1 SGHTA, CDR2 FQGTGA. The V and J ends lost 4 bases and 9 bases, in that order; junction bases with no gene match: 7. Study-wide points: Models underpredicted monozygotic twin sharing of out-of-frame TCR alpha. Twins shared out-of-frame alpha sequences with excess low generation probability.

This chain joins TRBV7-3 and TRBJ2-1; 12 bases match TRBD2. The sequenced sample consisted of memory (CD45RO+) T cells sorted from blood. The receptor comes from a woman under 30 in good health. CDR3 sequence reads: CASSSGLAGRFEQFF. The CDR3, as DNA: TGTGCCAGCAGCTCCGGACTAGCGGGGCGGTTTGAGCAGTTCTTC.